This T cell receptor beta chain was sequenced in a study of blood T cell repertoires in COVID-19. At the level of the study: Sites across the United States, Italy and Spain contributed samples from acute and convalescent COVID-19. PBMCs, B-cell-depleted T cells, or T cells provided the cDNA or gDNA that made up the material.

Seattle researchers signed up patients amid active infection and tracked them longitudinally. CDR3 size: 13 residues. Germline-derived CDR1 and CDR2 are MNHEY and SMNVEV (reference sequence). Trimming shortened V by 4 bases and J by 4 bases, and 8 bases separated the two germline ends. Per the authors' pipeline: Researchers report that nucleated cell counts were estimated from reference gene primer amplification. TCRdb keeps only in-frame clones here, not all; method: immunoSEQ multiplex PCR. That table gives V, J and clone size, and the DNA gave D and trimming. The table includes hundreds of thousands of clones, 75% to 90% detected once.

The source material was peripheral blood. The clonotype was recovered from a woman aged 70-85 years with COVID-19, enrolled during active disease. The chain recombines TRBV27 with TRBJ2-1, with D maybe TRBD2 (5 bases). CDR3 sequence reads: CASSYSAYNEQFF. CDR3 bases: TGTGCCAGCAGTTATAGCGCTTACAATGAGCAGTTCTTC.